These T cell receptor beta chains were read from a single sample in a study of shared clonotypes between healthy human individuals. Clones were read by immunoSEQ multiplex PCR, and TCRdb kept only the in-frame ones, dropping some. The data hold over 400,000 clones, with 90% to 96% observed a single time. The sample consisted of naive CD4+ T cells sorted from blood. These receptors were taken from a woman aged 30 to 39 in good health. Each CDR3 is given with its conserved first and last residue. Fields, in order: CDR3 length, D gene, V gene, clone size, J gene, CDR3 DNA, CDR3 protein. The D gene is left open where the match is weak. Only part of the rows carry a size: once, few, many, or a class if the clone is expanded.

12	TRBD1	TRBV2	.	TRBJ2-5	TGTGCCAGCACAGGGGGCGGAGAGACCCAGTACTTC	CASTGGGETQYF
16	.	TRBV4-2	.	TRBJ1-2	TGTGCCAGCAGCCAACTCCTGGACATGCGACACTATGGCTACACCTTC	CASSQLLDMRHYGYTF
16	.	TRBV7-8	.	TRBJ1-1	TGTGCCAGCAGCTCCCGAAGAGGCCTCTCGAACACTGAAGCTTTCTTT	CASSSRRGLSNTEAFF
15	TRBD1	TRBV6-1	once	TRBJ2-7	TGTGCCAGCAGTGCAGGTCCCGGGACAGAGAACGAGCAGTACTTC	CASSAGPGTENEQYF
18	TRBD1	TRBV28	.	TRBJ2-3	TGTGCCAGCAGTTTGGGGGCAGGGGGAGCGATGAGGACAGATACGCAGTATTTT	CASSLGAGGAMRTDTQYF
15	.	TRBV28	.	TRBJ2-5	TGTGCCAGCAGTTTACCCAGGGGGGTAGAGGAGACCCAGTACTTC	CASSLPRGVEETQYF
14	.	TRBV30	.	TRBJ2-6	TGTGCCGGGAGGGACAACTCTGGGGCCAACGTCCTGACTTTC	CAGRDNSGANVLTF
15	.	TRBV29-1	.	TRBJ2-6	TGCAGCGTTGTTCAGGGGTCGACTGGGGCCAACGTCCTGACTTTC	CSVVQGSTGANVLTF
17	.	TRBV28	.	TRBJ1-5	TGTGCCAGCAGTTTGGATGGGTCCCCAATTAGCAATCAGCCCCAGCATTTT	CASSLDGSPISNQPQHF
15	TRBD1	TRBV9	.	TRBJ2-3	TGTGCCAGCAGTCGACAGGGGCTTAACACAGATACGCAGTATTTT	CASSRQGLNTDTQYF
15	TRBD1	TRBV15	.	TRBJ2-7	TGTGCCACCAGCAGAGATTCCGGGACAGGGTCCGAGCAGTACTTC	CATSRDSGTGSEQYF
16	TRBD1	TRBV27	.	TRBJ1-1	TGTGCCAGCAGTTTGTCTATGGACAGGGGGGACACTGAAGCTTTCTTT	CASSLSMDRGDTEAFF
16	TRBD2	TRBV5-6	.	TRBJ2-7	TGTGCCAGCAGCTCGGGGACTAGCGGGAGGGGATACGAGCAGTACTTC	CASSSGTSGRGYEQYF
16	TRBD2	TRBV5-1	.	TRBJ2-1	TGCGCCAGCAGCTTGGCGGGTAGCGGGAGTACCCATGAGCAGTTCTTC	CASSLAGSGSTHEQFF
11	.	TRBV7-9	.	TRBJ1-2	TGTGCCAGCAGCTTAGAAGTTGGCTACACCTTC	CASSLEVGYTF
15	TRBD2	TRBV29-1	.	TRBJ2-7	TGCAGCGACAAGCCACTAGCGGGAGGACGCTACGAGCAGTACTTC	CSDKPLAGGRYEQYF
15	TRBD1	TRBV10-3	.	TRBJ1-1	TGTGCCATCAGTGACCCGGGGACAGGGATCACTGAAGCTTTCTTT	CAISDPGTGITEAFF
13	.	TRBV13	once	TRBJ1-5	TGTGCCAGCAGCTTAGGTAGCAATCAGCCCCAGCATTTT	CASSLGSNQPQHF
16	TRBD2	TRBV28	.	TRBJ2-1	TGTGCCAGCAGGTCCGAGGGAAGCGGGAGAGGTAATGAGCAGTTCTTC	CASRSEGSGRGNEQFF
14	.	TRBV11-2	.	TRBJ2-5	TGTGCCAGCAGTCATCTTGGGGCGTTGGAGACCCAGTACTTC	CASSHLGALETQYF
13	TRBD1	TRBV28	.	TRBJ1-1	TGTGCCAGCGGGCCGGGAGGGGGCACTGAAACTTTCTTT	CASGPGGGTETFF
14	TRBD1	TRBV5-4	.	TRBJ2-7	TGTGCCAGCAGCGCCTGGGACAGGGAGTACGAGCAGTACTTC	CASSAWDREYEQYF
14	.	TRBV9	.	TRBJ1-1	TGTGCCAGCAGAGCAGGGTTAGTGAGCACTGAAGCTTTCTTT	CASRAGLVSTEAFF
16	.	TRBV6-5	.	TRBJ2-7	TGTGCCAGCAGTTACTCGAGGCGGGATGGTTCCTACGAGCAGTACTTC	CASSYSRRDGSYEQYF
11	TRBD2	TRBV20-1	.	TRBJ2-7	TGCAGTGCTAGAGAGGGGCTAGCGGTATATTTC	CSAREGLAVYF
17	TRBD2	TRBV28	.	TRBJ2-7	TGTGCCAGCAGACACACGGGGCGGGCTAGCGGGGGGAGGGAGCAGTACTTC	CASRHTGRASGGREQYF
16	.	TRBV7-8	once	TRBJ2-3	TGTGCCAGCAGCTTAGTCGGGGTTTTACGCACAGATACGCAGTATTTT	CASSLVGVLRTDTQYF
17	.	TRBV7-2	.	TRBJ1-1	TGTGCCAGCAGCTTAACGGGACAACCTTCCTCGGGCACTGAAGCTTTCTTT	CASSLTGQPSSGTEAFF
17	TRBD1	TRBV19	.	TRBJ1-5	TGTGCCAGTAGTACGGGACAGGGGACCCCTCTCAATCAGCCCCAGCATTTT	CASSTGQGTPLNQPQHF
13	.	TRBV5-4	.	TRBJ2-7	TGTGCCAGCAGCTCGGAGTTCCCCTACGAGCAGTACTTC	CASSSEFPYEQYF
13	TRBD1	TRBV2	.	TRBJ2-1	TGTGCCAGCAGGGACAGGGCATACAATGAGCAGTTCTTC	CASRDRAYNEQFF
15	TRBD2	TRBV7-8	.	TRBJ2-7	TGTGCCAGCAGCGGTAGCGGGAAAGGGGAGTACGAGCAGTACTTC	CASSGSGKGEYEQYF
16	TRBD2	TRBV28	.	TRBJ2-3	TGTGCCAGCAGTTTAGCTAGCGGGAGTGGTACAGATACGCAGTATTTT	CASSLASGSGTDTQYF
12	.	TRBV29-1	.	TRBJ2-1	TGCAGCGTTGATCCAACCTACAATGAGCAGTTCTTC	CSVDPTYNEQFF
13	TRBD1	TRBV6-1	.	TRBJ1-2	TGTGCCAGCGACTCGGGACAGAGATATGGCTACACCTTC	CASDSGQRYGYTF
13	TRBD2	TRBV2	.	TRBJ2-5	TGTGCGTCTCGGGGGGACCCCCATGTGGAGCAGTACTTC	CASRGDPHVEQYF
12	.	TRBV2	.	TRBJ1-3	TGTGCCAGCAGTGAATCGCAAGACACCATATATTTT	CASSESQDTIYF
13	.	TRBV6-5	.	TRBJ2-5	TGTGCCAGCAGTTACTCATACCAAGAGACCCAGTACTTC	CASSYSYQETQYF
14	.	TRBV27	.	TRBJ2-1	TGTGCCAGCAGTTCCCCGGGCCATCGGCGTGAGCAGTTCTTC	CASSSPGHRREQFF
16	TRBD1	TRBV11-2	.	TRBJ2-7	TGTGCCAGCAGCAGAACAGGGGGGACAGGCCTGATCGAGCAGTACTTC	CASSRTGGTGLIEQYF
19	TRBD2	TRBV6-1	.	TRBJ2-3	TGTGCCAGCAGTGGGGCTAGCGGGAGGACCTTTCTCCCCACAGATACGCAGTATTTT	CASSGASGRTFLPTDTQYF
14	TRBD1	TRBV6-6	.	TRBJ2-6	TGTGCCAGCAGTAGGGGGCTTGGGGCCAACGTCCTGACTTTC	CASSRGLGANVLTF
15	TRBD2	TRBV19	once	TRBJ2-1	TGTGCCAGTAGTTCCAAAGCGGGAGGGAAACTTGAGCAGTTCTTC	CASSSKAGGKLEQFF
15	TRBD1	TRBV7-2	.	TRBJ2-7	TGTGCCAGCAGCGATAGACAGGGGGTCGTCTACGAGCAGTACTTC	CASSDRQGVVYEQYF
15	.	TRBV5-1	.	TRBJ2-1	TGCGCCAGCAGCTCCGGGGTACTGGCAGGCGATGAGCAGTTCTTC	CASSSGVLAGDEQFF